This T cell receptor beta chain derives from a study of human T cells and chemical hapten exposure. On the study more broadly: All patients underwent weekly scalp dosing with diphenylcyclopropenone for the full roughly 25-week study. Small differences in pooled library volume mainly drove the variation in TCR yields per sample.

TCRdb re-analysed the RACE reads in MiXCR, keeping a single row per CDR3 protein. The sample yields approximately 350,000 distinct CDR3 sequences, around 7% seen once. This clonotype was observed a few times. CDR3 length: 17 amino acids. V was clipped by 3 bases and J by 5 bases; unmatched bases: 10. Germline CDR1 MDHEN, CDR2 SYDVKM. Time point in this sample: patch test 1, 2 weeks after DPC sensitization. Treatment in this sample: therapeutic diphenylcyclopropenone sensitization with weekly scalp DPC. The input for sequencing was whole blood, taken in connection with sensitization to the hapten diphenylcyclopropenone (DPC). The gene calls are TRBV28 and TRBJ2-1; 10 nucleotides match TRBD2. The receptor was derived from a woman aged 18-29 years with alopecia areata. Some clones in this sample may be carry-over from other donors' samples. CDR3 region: CASSFPILAGAHNEQFF. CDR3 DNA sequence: TGTGCCAGCAGTTTTCCGATCCTAGCGGGGGCACACAATGAGCAGTTCTTC.